One and the same sample provided the 30 T cell receptor beta chains below, sequenced in a study of blood T cells in healthy people across ages. A second 7 to 11 cycle PCR used barcoded and J-beta primers. Via MiXCR, TCRdb re-called the 5' RACE reads, giving one row per CDR3 protein. The table lists 380,000 or so distinct CDR3 sequences, 50% to 60% of them singletons. Sequenced material: blood. The receptors stem from a man aged 55 to 70 in good health.

The chain recombines TRBV29-1 with TRBJ1-2; TRBD1 might be the D (5 bases). The CDR3 is 11 amino acids. Deletions cut 4 bases from V and 10 bases from J, with 13 bases between. Germline V gene sequence: CDR1 SQVTM, CDR2 ANQGSEA. CDR3 amino acids: CSVGGTEDYTF. The CDR3 DNA reads as TGCAGCGTTGGGGGGACGGAGGACTACACCTTC. The full variable domain, rest sourced from reference TRBV29-1 and TRBJ1-2, is SAVISQKPSRDICQRGTSLTIQCQVDSQVTMMFWYRQQPGQSLTLIATANQGSEATYESGFVIDKFPISRPNLTFSTLTVSNMSPEDSSIYLCSVGGTEDYTFGSGTRLTVV.

This clonotype was counted between two and nine times. As DNA, the CDR3 is TGTGCCAGCAGTCCGGACAGGGGCTCGGTAATATACGAGCAGTACTTC. This codes for CASSPDRGSVIYEQYF. This chain uses TRBV12-3 or TRBV12-4 with TRBJ2-7; 9 bases are a match to TRBD1. V lost 5 bases to trimming and J lost 4 bases; unmatched junction nucleotides: 12. The CDR3 length is 16 residues.

V gene TRBV5-1 combines with J gene TRBJ1-4, with D possibly being TRBD1 (6 bases). The ends were cut back, 0 bases at V and 8 bases at J, with 14 bases in the middle. CDR1 and CDR2 from the germline V gene are SGHRS and YFSETQ. The CDR3 spans 15 residues. CDR3 nucleotide sequence: TGCGCCAGCAGCTTGGAAACCTCGGGGGGCGAAAAACTGTTTTTT. It yields the protein CASSLETSGGEKLFF.

This chain joins TRBV12-3 or TRBV12-4 and TRBJ1-2, with 8 nucleotides matching TRBD1. The CDR3 is 13 amino acids. Trimming took 6 bases from V and 6 from J; bases not matched to a gene: 6. The CDR3 protein is CASSQLTGDGYTF. CDR3 DNA: TGTGCCAGCAGCCAACTGACAGGGGATGGCTACACCTTC.

This clonotype was seen more than once but under ten times. The chain is built from TRBV4-1 and TRBJ2-1, with 7 nucleotides matching TRBD2. Germline V gene sequence: CDR1 MGHRA, CDR2 YSYEKL. V dropped 8 bases and J dropped 1; count of bases not matched to a gene: 8. The CDR3 has 15 residues. DNA of the CDR3: TGCGCCAGCCGTCTAGCGGCTAATTCCTACAATGAGCAGTTCTTC. This translates into CASRLAANSYNEQFF.

The sample holds a few counts of this clonotype. CDR3 nucleotide sequence: TGTGCCAGCAGTTTAAGTGAGGGCCTGGAGCCCTACGAGCAGTACTTC. It is translated as CASSLSEGLEPYEQYF. V gene TRBV27 combines with J gene TRBJ2-7; the D gene is possibly TRBD2 (5 bases). V lost 2 bases to trimming and J lost 2 bases, with 16 bases between them. The CDR3 consists of 16 residues. Germline V gene data show CDR1 as MNHEY and CDR2 as SMNVEV (reference sequence).

This clonotype was recorded many times. The chain uses TRBV20-1 and TRBJ2-1, with TRBD2 matching over 11 bases. The CDR3 length is 14 residues. The germline V gene encodes CDR1 DFQATT and CDR2 SNEGSKA (reference sequence). Losses at the gene ends were 8 bases for V and 3 bases for J; bases not matched to a gene: 6. The CDR3 DNA follows: TGCAGTTCCCCCGGGACTAGCGGCTACAATGAGCAGTTCTTC. Protein sequence: CSSPGTSGYNEQFF.

There are a few counts of this clonotype. Mismatch with germline at one junction end may stem from a read error. The chain couples TRBV5-1 to TRBJ2-4, with 7 bases identical to TRBD1. The CDR3 runs to 14 residues. CDR1 is SGHRS, CDR2 YFSETQ, per germline. The CDR3 DNA reads TGCGCCAGCAGCTTGGGACAGGGACCTGGCGAGCAGTACTTT. This encodes CASSLGQGPGEQYF.

The chain carries TRBV3-1 and TRBJ2-7; 7 bases align to TRBD1. The CDR3 sequence is 13 residues long. V gave up 3 bases and J gave up 6 bases; unmatched junction bases: 5. Germline V lookup: CDR1 LGHDT, CDR2 YNNKEL (reference sequence). The chain's CDR3 is CASSQRQGREQYF. The CDR3 nucleotides are TGTGCCAGCAGCCAGAGACAGGGACGCGAGCAGTACTTC.

This CDR3 is CSGKDGGYGYTF. The CDR3 bases are TGCAGCGGCAAGGACGGTGGGTATGGCTACACCTTC. The J gene is TRBJ1-2, the V gene TRBV29-1; D remains ambiguous. This CDR3 region has 12 residues. Germline V CDR1 and CDR2: SQVTM, ANQGSEA. The V end lost 7 bases, the J end lost 5 bases, and 14 bases lay between the germline ends. The full variable domain, its missing parts supplied by reference TRBV29-1 and TRBJ1-2, is SAVISQKPSRDICQRGTSLTIQCQVDSQVTMMFWYRQQPGQSLTLIATANQGSEATYESGFVIDKFPISRPNLTFSTLTVSNMSPEDSSIYLCSGKDGGYGYTFGSGTRLTVV.

The V call is TRBV12-3 or TRBV12-4, the J call TRBJ2-7, with D possibly being TRBD1 or TRBD2 (6 bases each). The closer fit of TRBJ2-5 to the DNA end suggests the J call may be wrong. There are 15 residues in the CDR3. CDR3 protein: CASSLEGTMSGTQYF. The CDR3 bases are TGTGCCAGCAGTTTGGAGGGGACAATGTCCGGGACCCAGTACTTC.

This clonotype was seen a few times. This chain connects TRBV4-3 to TRBJ2-1, with 10 positions matching TRBD2. The CDR3 spans 17 residues. The germline gives CDR1 LGHNA, CDR2 YSLEER. The junction had 16 bases not matched to a gene; V was cut back by 4 bases and J by 10 bases. CDR3 sequence reads: CASSREPSGSNSGEQFF. CDR3 nucleotide sequence: TGCGCCAGCAGCCGGGAACCTAGCGGGAGTAATTCAGGGGAGCAGTTCTTC.

This clonotype came up a few times. The chain uses TRBV5-4 and TRBJ2-7; D possibly uses TRBD1 or TRBD2 (5 bases each). In germline, CDR1 is SGHNT, CDR2 YYREEE (reference sequence). Trimming pared 4 bases from V and 4 bases from J, leaving 21 bases between. The length of the CDR3 is 16 residues. CDR3: CASSPSRTLGSYEQYF. CDR3 DNA: TGTGCCAGCAGCCCGAGTAGGACACTGGGGAGTTACGAGCAGTACTTC.

The chain is built from TRBV24-1 and TRBJ2-3; the match to TRBD2 covers 16 bases. The V and J ends lost 3 bases and 5 bases, in that order; junction bases with no gene match: 10. The germline CDR1 and CDR2 sequences are KGHDR and SFDVKD. This CDR3 contains 19 residues. The CDR3 DNA reads as TGTGCCACCAGTGATACCACCCCGGGACTAGCGGGGGGGCAAGATACGCAGTATTTT. Its protein is CATSDTTPGLAGGQDTQYF.

The genes are TRBV20-1 and TRBJ2-7, with 15 bases identical to TRBD2. The J call may be wrong; the DNA end is better matched by TRBJ2-5. CDR3 length equals 16 residues. Germline loops: CDR1 DFQATT, CDR2 SNEGSKA (reference sequence). The CDR3 is CSATEAGLAGGETQYF. DNA of the CDR3: TGCAGTGCAACCGAGGCGGGACTAGCGGGAGGAGAGACCCAGTACTTC.

The V gene is TRBV20-1, the J gene TRBJ2-7; D possibly corresponds to TRBD2 (6 bases). The CDR3 loop spans 15 amino acids. Trimming took off 2 bases at V and 1 base at J, with 15 bases between the two ends. From germline, CDR1 is DFQATT and CDR2 SNEGSKA (reference sequence). CDR3 sequence (DNA): TGCAGTGCTAGACAGCGGGTCCTTGCATCCTACGAGCAGTACTTC. Its translation: CSARQRVLASYEQYF.

This chain uses TRBV5-1 with TRBJ2-7, with 7 bases fitting TRBD1. CDR1 and CDR2 from the germline V gene are SGHRS and YFSETQ. Trimming took 2 bases from V and 0 from J; bases not matched to a gene: 5. This CDR3 has 15 amino acids. The DNA for the CDR3 is TGCGCCAGCAGCTTCGGACAGGAATACTCCTACGAGCAGTACTTC. Encoded protein: CASSFGQEYSYEQYF.

The chain combines TRBV2 with TRBJ2-3, with D hard to call. Per germline, CDR1 SNHLY and CDR2 FYNNEI. Trimming pared 5 bases from V and 6 bases from J, leaving 12 bases between. CDR3 length equals 13 residues. The CDR3 sequence: CASSQLVVDTQYF. The CDR3, as DNA: TGTGCCAGCAGTCAACTGGTGGTCGATACGCAGTATTTT.

This clonotype is a singleton in its sample. The chain recombines TRBV20-1 with TRBJ1-2; 7 bases agree with TRBD1. Germline CDR1 is DFQATT and CDR2 is SNEGSKA (reference sequence). V lost 5 bases, J lost 0 bases, and 12 bases stayed unmatched. The CDR3 is made up of 16 amino acids. The CDR3 bases are TGCAGTGCTGGGGGGACAGCCGAATTTACTAACTATGGCTACACCTTC. This sequence encodes CSAGGTAEFTNYGYTF.

J is TRBJ2-5 and V is TRBV6-2 or TRBV6-3; 14 bases match TRBD2. Germline CDR1 and CDR2: MNHEY and SVGEGT. V was pared by 2 bases and J by 4 bases, with 6 bases of the junction left unmatched. The CDR3 length is 17 residues. The CDR3 DNA follows: TGTGCCAGCAGTTACGGGACTAGCGGGAGAGATGGAGAGACCCAGTACTTC. This gives the protein CASSYGTSGRDGETQYF.

V usage is TRBV7-2 and J usage is TRBJ2-4; no firm D call. The better agreement between TRBJ2-5 and the DNA end casts doubt on the J call. The CDR3 contains 14 residues. Looked up from germline, CDR1 is SGHTA and CDR2 is FQGNSA. CDR3 bases: TGTGCCAGCAGCTTAGACCAGAACCAGAAGACCCAGTACTTC. It is translated as CASSLDQNQKTQYF.

About this clonotype: Just one base apart from a much larger clone, this may be a read error. The genes are TRBV6-5 and TRBJ2-7; D gene ambiguous. CDR3 length equals 13 residues. Germline loops: CDR1 MNHEY, CDR2 SVGAGI. V was shortened by 8 bases and J by 0 bases, with 11 bases between the two germline ends. The CDR3 sequence is CASGSRSSYEQYF. As DNA, the CDR3 is TGTGCCAGCGGGTCAAGGAGCTCCTACGAGCAGTACTTC.

The chain has TRBV7-2 and TRBJ2-7; 8 bases align to TRBD1. The closer fit of TRBJ2-5 to the DNA end suggests the J call may be wrong. Germline CDR1 SGHTA, CDR2 FQGNSA. The CDR3 covers 15 residues. CDR3 amino acids: CASSWVTGGGETQYF. As DNA, the CDR3 is TGTGCCAGCAGCTGGGTTACAGGGGGTGGAGAGACCCAGTACTTC.

V gene TRBV6-1 combines with J gene TRBJ1-6; D is possibly TRBD1 (6 bases). Germline loops: CDR1 MNHNS, CDR2 SASEGT. The V gene lost 6 bases and the J gene lost 8 bases, with 20 bases spanning the gap. The CDR3 has 16 residues. The CDR3 coding sequence is TGTGCCAGCAGCCAGAATCGATCGCCAGGGGATTCACCCCTCCACTTT. Protein product: CASSQNRSPGDSPLHF.

The CDR3 coding sequence is TGTGCCAGCAGAATCGGGACAGCCTACAATGAGCAGTTCTTC. Translated: CASRIGTAYNEQFF. The chain links TRBV6-5 to TRBJ2-1; TRBD1 agrees at 7 bases. CDR1 is MNHEY and CDR2 is SVGAGI in the germline V gene. V gave up 6 bases and J gave up 2 bases; unmatched junction bases: 4. The CDR3 spans 14 residues.

V is TRBV7-2 and J is TRBJ2-1; 11 nucleotides line up with TRBD2. The CDR3 totals 15 residues. Trimming removed 2 bases from V and 6 bases from J; junction bases left unmatched: 3. CDR1 is SGHTA, CDR2 FQGNSA, per germline. The CDR3 coding sequence is TGTGCCAGCAGCTTAAGTAGCGGGAGGGCCAATGAGCAGTTCTTC. Its protein is CASSLSSGRANEQFF.

This clonotype was counted ten times or more. The chain combines TRBV20-1 with TRBJ2-5, with 7 positions matching TRBD1. The CDR3 covers 14 residues. Losses at the gene ends were 6 bases for V and 1 base for J; bases not matched to a gene: 8. The germline V gene encodes CDR1 DFQATT and CDR2 SNEGSKA (reference sequence). CDR3 sequence (DNA): TGCAGTGCCACCTTGACAGGGCCCCAAGAGACCCAGTACTTC. Encoded protein: CSATLTGPQETQYF.

The genes are TRBV5-6 and TRBJ2-5; D unresolved. Per germline, CDR1 SGHDT and CDR2 YYEEEE. The CDR3 loop spans 14 amino acids. V dropped 1 base and J dropped 4 bases, with 11 bases sitting between them. CDR3 DNA sequence: TGTGCCAGCAGCTTGAGGCAGGCGAGAGAGACCCAGTACTTC. Protein sequence: CASSLRQARETQYF.

This clonotype was picked up a small number of times. Here the CDR3 DNA reads TGTGCCAGCAGCTTATACGGCAGTTCACCCCTCCACTTT. Amino acids: CASSLYGSSPLHF. The V call is TRBV7-2, the J call TRBJ1-6; D remains ambiguous. The V gene's germline CDR1 is SGHTA and CDR2 FQGNSA. There are 13 residues in the CDR3. Trimming removed 2 bases from V and 9 bases from J, with 8 bases in between. Supplemented by reference TRBV7-2 and TRBJ1-6, the full variable domain reads GAGVSQSPSNKVTEKGKDVELRCDPISGHTALYWYRQSLGQGLEFLIYFQGNSAPDKSGLPSDRFSAERTGGSVSTLTIQRTQQEDSAVYLCASSLYGSSPLHFGNGTRLTVT.

V usage is TRBV7-2 and J usage is TRBJ2-3; D is perhaps TRBD1 (7 bases). The CDR3 loop spans 15 amino acids. Per the germline V gene, CDR1 is SGHTA and CDR2 is FQGNSA. V was clipped by 4 bases and J by 2 bases, with 13 bases between them. CDR3 in amino acids: CASSSRGAYTDTQYF. The CDR3 DNA is TGTGCCAGCAGCTCCAGGGGGGCGTACACAGATACGCAGTATTTT.